Presented here are 18 T cell receptor beta chains from one specimen sequenced in a study of cytomegalovirus exposure and HLA in healthy donors. The PCR employed 60 Vbeta primers together with 13 Jbeta primers. TCRdb keeps only in-frame clones here, not all; method: immunoSEQ multiplex PCR. The sample lists roughly 150,000 clones, around 79% occurring once. Material for sequencing was PBMCs. The receptors come from a male donor in good health and CMV-seronegative.

The V and J genes are TRBV18 and TRBJ1-4, with D perhaps matching TRBD1 (6 bases). V was trimmed by 3 bases and J by 1 base, leaving 9 bases between them. Germline V gene sequence: CDR1 KGHSH, CDR2 LQKENI. The CDR3 has 15 amino acids. The CDR3 protein is CASSPQGLTNEKLFF. The CDR3 coding sequence is TGTGCCAGCTCACCCCAGGGGTTAACTAATGAAAAACTGTTTTTT.

This chain links TRBV7-2 with TRBJ2-1; the D gene is possibly TRBD2 (7 bases). CDR1 is SGHTA, CDR2 FQGNSA, per germline. Trimming took 1 base from V and 4 from J, leaving 14 bases between them. This CDR3 is built from 16 residues. The CDR3 spells CASSLEGGGRYNEQFF. CDR3 sequence (DNA): TGTGCCAGCAGCTTAGAGGGCGGGGGCCGTTACAATGAGCAGTTCTTC.

The chain is built from TRBV5-1 and TRBJ2-2; 12 positions match TRBD2. V trimming: 2 bases; J trimming: 1 base; junction bases outside the gene matches: 6. This CDR3 has 18 residues. Per germline, CDR1 SGHRS and CDR2 YFSETQ. The CDR3 here is CASSFRTSGKMNTGELFF. The CDR3 DNA follows: TGCGCCAGCAGCTTCCGGACTAGCGGGAAAATGAACACCGGGGAGCTGTTTTTT.

This clone was detected a few times. In DNA form, the CDR3 reads TGTGCCAGCAGCTCGGGACTAGGGACCTTTTATCACGAGCAGTACTTC. Protein sequence: CASSSGLGTFYHEQYF. J is TRBJ2-7 and V is TRBV7-2, with 8 bases identical to TRBD2. The germline gives CDR1 SGHTA, CDR2 FQGNSA. This CDR3 comprises 16 residues. V lost 4 bases and J lost 5; bases outside the gene matches: 13.

The chain recombines TRBV2 with TRBJ2-5; TRBD1 is a possible D gene (7 bases). The CDR3 has 15 amino acids. With 6 bases removed from V and 5 bases from J, the gap between germline ends came to 19 bases. CDR1 SNHLY and CDR2 FYNNEI come from the germline V gene. CDR3 sequence reads: CASSGGQGGRETQYF. In nucleotides, the CDR3 is TGTGCCAGCAGCGGAGGGCAGGGGGGTCGTGAGACCCAGTACTTC.

The chain joins TRBV5-1 to TRBJ2-3, with 8 bases lining up with TRBD1. The trim removed 4 bases at V and 3 bases at J, leaving 7 bases unmatched. From germline, CDR1 is SGHRS and CDR2 YFSETQ. The CDR3 totals 15 residues. CDR3 sequence (DNA): TGCGCCAGCAGCCCGCCTGACAGGGGAACAGATACGCAGTATTTT. Translation gives CASSPPDRGTDTQYF.

The V gene is TRBV5-1, the J gene TRBJ2-3, with D possibly TRBD2 on 6 matching bases. The CDR3 runs 14 residues. The germline V gene encodes CDR1 SGHRS and CDR2 YFSETQ. V was cut by 10 bases and J by 6 bases, with 21 bases left in between. CDR3: CAGGGAGSWDTQYF. The CDR3 nucleotides are TGCGCCGGGGGTGGGGCGGGGAGTTGGGATACGCAGTATTTT.

The chain has TRBV18 and TRBJ2-2; 7 nucleotides line up with TRBD1. The CDR3 has 14 amino acids. The V gene's germline CDR1 is KGHSH and CDR2 LQKENI. J gave up 4 bases and V 5 bases, and 4 bases lay outside the gene matches. The CDR3 coding sequence is TGTGCCAGCTCAGGGGACAGTGTCACCGGGGAGCTGTTTTTT. This translates into CASSGDSVTGELFF.

The J gene is TRBJ2-5, the V gene TRBV4-2, with a tentative D call TRBD2 (5 bases). The DNA end is more similar to TRBJ2-7, so the J call may be wrong. Germline V gene lookup returns CDR1 LGHNA and CDR2 YNFKEQ. This CDR3 contains 15 residues. CDR3 loop: CASSQEREGSYEQYF. The CDR3 DNA reads as TGTGCCAGCAGCCAAGAACGCGAGGGCTCCTACGAGCAGTACTTC.

The chain has TRBV5-1 and TRBJ2-5; 9 bases match TRBD2. After removal of 0 bases from V and 5 bases from J, the junction contained 2 bases not matched to a gene. The germline V gene has CDR1 SGHRS and CDR2 YFSETQ. This CDR3 spans 14 amino acids. CDR3 DNA: TGCGCCAGCAGCTTGGCCAGCGGGAGGGAGACCCAGTACTTC. Translation gives CASSLASGRETQYF.

CDR3 protein: CASSQGLAGNEQFF. DNA for the CDR3: TGCGCCAGCAGCCAAGGACTAGCTGGCAATGAGCAGTTCTTC. The V call is TRBV5-1, the J call TRBJ2-1; 8 bases align to TRBD2. Germline V CDR1 and CDR2: SGHRS, YFSETQ. With 4 bases clipped from V and 6 bases from J, the junction kept 6 bases outside the gene matches. This CDR3 is built from 14 residues. The whole variable domain, filled in from reference TRBV5-1 and TRBJ2-1, reads KAGVTQTPRYLIKTRGQQVTLSCSPISGHRSVSWYQQTPGQGLQFLFEYFSETQRNKGNFPGRFSGRQFSNSRSEMNVSTLELGDSALYLCASSQGLAGNEQFFGPGTRLTVL.

This clone was recorded a few times. The chain is built from TRBV7-2 and TRBJ2-1; D is possibly TRBD1 (5 bases). The CDR3 spans 15 residues. The germline V and J ends were trimmed by 1 base and 4 bases, with 11 bases remaining between them. Germline assignment: CDR1 SGHTA and CDR2 FQGNSA. This chain's CDR3 is CASSLEGQGYNEQFF. Written as DNA, the CDR3 is TGTGCCAGCAGCTTAGAAGGGCAGGGTTACAATGAGCAGTTCTTC. Combining the CDR3 with reference TRBV7-2 and TRBJ2-1 gives the whole variable domain GAGVSQSPSNKVTEKGKDVELRCDPISGHTALYWYRQSLGQGLEFLIYFQGNSAPDKSGLPSDRFSAERTGGSVSTLTIQRTQQEDSAVYLCASSLEGQGYNEQFFGPGTRLTVL.

The chain is built from TRBV6-5 and TRBJ1-2; no reliable D call. CDR3 size: 15 residues. Deletions cut 0 bases from V and 4 bases from J, with 12 bases between. Germline CDR1 MNHEY, CDR2 SVGAGI. This CDR3 is CASSYSSPGTYGYTF. Here the CDR3 DNA reads TGTGCCAGCAGTTACTCGTCTCCGGGTACCTATGGCTACACCTTC.

The rearrangement links TRBV4-2 to TRBJ1-5, with D hard to call. The CDR3 runs to 14 residues. The ends were cut back, 0 bases at V and 1 base at J, with 4 bases in the middle. Looked up from germline, CDR1 is LGHNA and CDR2 is YNFKEQ. CDR3 sequence reads: CASSQDLSNQPQHF. DNA for the CDR3: TGTGCCAGCAGCCAAGATCTGAGCAATCAGCCCCAGCATTTT.

The chain joins TRBV10-3 to TRBJ2-1; 10 nucleotides align to TRBD2. After removal of 10 bases from V and 6 bases from J, the junction contained 9 bases not matched to a gene. The CDR3 has 14 amino acids. The germline V gene has CDR1 ENHRY and CDR2 SYGVKD. CDR3 in amino acids: CATGGLAASNEQFF. CDR3 coding DNA: TGTGCCACCGGCGGACTAGCGGCTTCCAATGAGCAGTTCTTC.

This clone occurred a few times. The chain employs TRBV7-3 and TRBJ2-6; TRBD2 might be the D (6 bases). The CDR3 runs 15 residues. V was shortened by 5 bases and J by 1 base, with 9 bases between the two germline ends. The V gene's germline CDR1 is SGHTA and CDR2 FQGTGA. CDR3: CASSRRGSGANVLTF. The CDR3 nucleotides read TGTGCCAGCAGCCGCCGGGGGTCTGGGGCCAACGTCCTGACTTTC.

The chain couples TRBV7-2 to TRBJ1-1, with a tentative D call TRBD1 (5 bases). V lost 8 bases, J lost 1 base, and 11 bases lay in between. There are 13 residues in the CDR3. From germline, CDR1 is SGHTA and CDR2 FQGNSA. The CDR3 reads CASAGHRNTEAFF. The CDR3 region has the DNA TGTGCCAGCGCCGGACACAGGAACACTGAAGCTTTCTTT.

Only one count was recorded for this clone. The chain employs TRBV4-2 and TRBJ2-3; 10 bases are a match to TRBD1. V lost 10 bases, J lost 1 base, and 11 bases stayed unmatched. This CDR3 is 16 amino acids long. CDR1 LGHNA and CDR2 YNFKEQ come from the germline V gene. The CDR3, as DNA: TGTGCCACCGGACAGGGGGTGGATGTGGGCACAGATACGCAGTATTTT. Translation gives CATGQGVDVGTDTQYF.